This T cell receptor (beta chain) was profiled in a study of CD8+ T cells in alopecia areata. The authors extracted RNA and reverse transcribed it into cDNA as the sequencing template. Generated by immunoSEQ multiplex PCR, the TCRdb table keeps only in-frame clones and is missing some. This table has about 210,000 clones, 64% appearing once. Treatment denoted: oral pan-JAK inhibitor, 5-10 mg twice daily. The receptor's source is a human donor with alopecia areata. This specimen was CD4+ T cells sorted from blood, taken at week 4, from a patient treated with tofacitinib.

CDR3: CASSLGDLNTEAFF. In DNA, the CDR3 is TGCGCCAGCAGCTTGGGGGATTTGAACACTGAAGCTTTCTTT. The chain joins TRBV5-1 to TRBJ1-1; D is unclear. Germline V gene sequence: CDR1 SGHRS, CDR2 YFSETQ. Trimming took 0 bases from V and 0 from J, leaving 6 bases between them. This CDR3 has 14 residues.